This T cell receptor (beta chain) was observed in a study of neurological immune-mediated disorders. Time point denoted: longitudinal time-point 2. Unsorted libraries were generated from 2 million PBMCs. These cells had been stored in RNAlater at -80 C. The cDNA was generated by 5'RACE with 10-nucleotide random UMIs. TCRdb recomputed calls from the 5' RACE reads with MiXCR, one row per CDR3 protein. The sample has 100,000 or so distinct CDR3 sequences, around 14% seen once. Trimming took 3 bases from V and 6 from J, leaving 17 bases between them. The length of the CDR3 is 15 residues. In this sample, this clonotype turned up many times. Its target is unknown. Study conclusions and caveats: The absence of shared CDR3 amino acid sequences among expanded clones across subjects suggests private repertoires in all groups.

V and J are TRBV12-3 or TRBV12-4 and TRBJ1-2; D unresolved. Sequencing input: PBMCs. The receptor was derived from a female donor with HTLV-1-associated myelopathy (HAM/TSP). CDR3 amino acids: CASSFSADHSDGYTF. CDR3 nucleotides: TGTGCCAGCAGTTTTTCTGCTGACCACTCGGATGGCTACACCTTC.